The entry below gives a single TCR beta chain sequence along with its context. Its specificity is not known. Profiled with immunoSEQ multiplex PCR; TCRdb holds only in-frame clones, not every one. The data show around 33,000 clones, with 79% seen just once and around 2.3% held by the top ten. CDR1 is LGHNA, CDR2 YNFKEQ, per germline. This CDR3 is built from 15 residues. V gave up 2 bases and J gave up 2 bases; unmatched junction bases: 5. This entry is derived from a study of STAT5B mutations in CD4+ large granular lymphocyte leukemia. Broader study findings: Without putative leukemic clones, patient CD4-sorted repertoires remained more clonal than healthy CD4+ repertoires.

The origin of this receptor is a human donor in good health. Sequenced material: CD4+ T cells from blood buffy coats. V and J are TRBV4-2 and TRBJ2-7; 8 positions agree with TRBD1. CDR3 coding DNA: TGTGCCAGCAGCCAAAGCCCAGGGGGCGCCTACGAGCAGTACTTC. As protein: CASSQSPGGAYEQYF.